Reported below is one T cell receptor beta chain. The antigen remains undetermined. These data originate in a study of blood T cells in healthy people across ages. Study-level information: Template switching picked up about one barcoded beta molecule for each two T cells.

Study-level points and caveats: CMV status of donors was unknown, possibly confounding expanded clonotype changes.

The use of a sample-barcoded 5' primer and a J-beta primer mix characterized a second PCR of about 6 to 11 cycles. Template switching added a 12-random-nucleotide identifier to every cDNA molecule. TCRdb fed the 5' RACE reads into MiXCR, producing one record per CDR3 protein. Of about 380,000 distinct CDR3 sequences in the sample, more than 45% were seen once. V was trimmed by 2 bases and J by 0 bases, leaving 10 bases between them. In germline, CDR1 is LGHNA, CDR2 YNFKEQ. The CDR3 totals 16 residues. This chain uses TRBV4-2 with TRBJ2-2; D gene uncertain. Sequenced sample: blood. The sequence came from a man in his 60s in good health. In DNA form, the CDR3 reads TGTGCCAGCAGCCAACCCAGACGGTCGAACACCGGGGAGCTGTTTTTT. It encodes CASSQPRRSNTGELFF.